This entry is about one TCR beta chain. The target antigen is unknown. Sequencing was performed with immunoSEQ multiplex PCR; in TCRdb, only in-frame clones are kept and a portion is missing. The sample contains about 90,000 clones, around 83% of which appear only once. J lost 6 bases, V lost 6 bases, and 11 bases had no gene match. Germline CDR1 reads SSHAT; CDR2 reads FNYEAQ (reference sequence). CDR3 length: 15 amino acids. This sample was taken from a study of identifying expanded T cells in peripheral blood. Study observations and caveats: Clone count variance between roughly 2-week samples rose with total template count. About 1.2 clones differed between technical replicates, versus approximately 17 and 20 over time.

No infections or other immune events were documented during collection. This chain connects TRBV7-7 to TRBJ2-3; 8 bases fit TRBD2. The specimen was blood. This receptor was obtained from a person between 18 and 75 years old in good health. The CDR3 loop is CASSPTGTSLDTQYF. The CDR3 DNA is TGTGCCAGCAGTCCAACCGGGACTAGTTTGGATACGCAGTATTTT.